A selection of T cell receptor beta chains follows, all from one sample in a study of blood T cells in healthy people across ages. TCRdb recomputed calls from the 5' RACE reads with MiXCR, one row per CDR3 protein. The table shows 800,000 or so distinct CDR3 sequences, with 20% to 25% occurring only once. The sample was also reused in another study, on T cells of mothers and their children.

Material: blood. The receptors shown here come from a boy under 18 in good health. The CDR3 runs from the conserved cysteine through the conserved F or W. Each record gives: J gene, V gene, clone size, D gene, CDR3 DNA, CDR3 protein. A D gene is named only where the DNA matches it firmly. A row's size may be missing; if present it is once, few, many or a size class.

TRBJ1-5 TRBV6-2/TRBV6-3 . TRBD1 TGTGCCAGCAGTTACTCATCTCAGGGGGCGAGCAACCAGCCCCAGCATTTT CASSYSSQGASNQPQHF
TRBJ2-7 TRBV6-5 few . TGTGCCAGCAAAAAAGGACTACCCTACGAGCAGTACTTC CASKKGLPYEQYF
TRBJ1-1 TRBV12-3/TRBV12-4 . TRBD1 TGTGCCAGCAGTTCGGGACAGGGGCGGGAAGCTTTCTTT CASSSGQGREAFF
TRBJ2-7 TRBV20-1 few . TGCAGTGCTAGAGATCGAGCCCGCGCCACCCGCGACCCCTACGAGCAGTACTTC CSARDRARATRDPYEQYF
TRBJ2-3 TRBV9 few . TGTGCCAGCAGCACCCGGGTTAGCGGCACAGATACGCAGTATTTT CASSTRVSGTDTQYF
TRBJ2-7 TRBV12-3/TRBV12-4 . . TGTGCCGGCAGTACGACGGATTGCGAGCAGTACTTC CAGSTTDCEQYF
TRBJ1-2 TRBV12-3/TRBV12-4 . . TGTGCCAGCAGTTTGAGAGGGTTCAGTGGCTACACCTTC CASSLRGFSGYTF
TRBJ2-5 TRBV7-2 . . TGTGCCAGCAGCAGAGACAGTGAGACCCAGTACTTC CASSRDSETQYF
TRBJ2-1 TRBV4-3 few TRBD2 TGCGCCAGCAGCTCAGCTAGCGGGAGCTACAATGAGCAGTTCTTC CASSSASGSYNEQFF
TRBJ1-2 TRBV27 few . TGTGCCAGCAGGGAGGGTCCTAACTATGGCTACACCTTC CASREGPNYGYTF
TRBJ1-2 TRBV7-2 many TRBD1 TGTGCCAGCAGCTCGCCCGGGACAGGGACCTCGGGAGGCTACACCTTC CASSSPGTGTSGGYTF
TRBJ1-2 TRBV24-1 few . TGTGCCACCAGTGATCTTAGACAGCCCCCCTATGGCTACACCTTC CATSDLRQPPYGYTF
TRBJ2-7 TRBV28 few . TGTGCCAGCAGTTTCCCGGTCGTTCAAACAGGGGAGGACGAGCAGTACTTC CASSFPVVQTGEDEQYF
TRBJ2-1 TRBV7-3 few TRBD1 TGTGCCAGCAGCTTAACCTACAGGGGGGAGGATGAGCAGTTCTTC CASSLTYRGEDEQFF
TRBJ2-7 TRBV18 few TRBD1 TGTGCCAGCTCACCACCGGCAGGGGGCCCAAAGGGGTACGAGCAGTACTTC CASSPPAGGPKGYEQYF
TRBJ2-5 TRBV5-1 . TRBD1 TGCGCCAGCAGCCCGGGACAGCTCCTCCAAGAGACCCAGTACTTC CASSPGQLLQETQYF
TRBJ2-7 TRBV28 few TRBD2 TGTGCCAGCAGCCGCTTGACTAGCGCCGAGCAGTACTTC CASSRLTSAEQYF
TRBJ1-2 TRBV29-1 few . TGCAGCGCCCCCGACCGGGATTACTATGGCTACACCTTC CSAPDRDYYGYTF
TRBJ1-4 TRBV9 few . TGTGCCAGCAGTTTCGACCCCAATGAAAAACTGTTTTTT CASSFDPNEKLFF
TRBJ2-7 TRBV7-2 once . TGTGCCAGCAGCTTTGGGGGGGCCAACGAGCAGTACTTC CASSFGGANEQYF
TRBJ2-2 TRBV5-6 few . TGTGCCAGCAGCCCACTATCAGGGAACACCGGGGAGCTGTTTTTT CASSPLSGNTGELFF
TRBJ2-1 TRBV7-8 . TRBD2 TGTGCCAGCAGCTTAGTAGCGGGAGGTCTTGATGAGCAGTTCTTC CASSLVAGGLDEQFF
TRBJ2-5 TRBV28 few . TGTGCCAGCAGTTTATTGAATGTACAGGAGACCCAGTACTTC CASSLLNVQETQYF
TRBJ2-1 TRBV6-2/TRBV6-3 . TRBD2 TGTGCCAGCAGCGCCGGGGGGTTGGACAATGAGCAGTTCTTC CASSAGGLDNEQFF
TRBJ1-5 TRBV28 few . TGTGCCAGCAGTTTATCAGCGGGTAGCAATCAGCCCCAGCATTTT CASSLSAGSNQPQHF
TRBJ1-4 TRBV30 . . TGTGCCTGGAGTACCCGAAGATCAAATGAAAAACTGTTTTTT CAWSTRRSNEKLFF
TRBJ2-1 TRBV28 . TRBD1 TGTGCCAGCAGTGTCGTCGACAGGGACGACAATGAGCAGTTCTTC CASSVVDRDDNEQFF
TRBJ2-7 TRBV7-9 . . TGTGCCAGCAGCCCCAATGGAGCCTCCTACGAGCAGTACTTC CASSPNGASYEQYF
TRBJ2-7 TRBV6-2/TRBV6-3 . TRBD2 TGTGCCGGACACCGTGGCGGGAGCTACGAGCAGTACTTC CAGHRGGSYEQYF
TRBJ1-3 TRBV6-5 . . TGTGCCAGCAGACCTTCCCAGGGTAACGGAAACACCATATATTTT CASRPSQGNGNTIYF
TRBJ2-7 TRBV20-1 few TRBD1 TGCAGTGCCCATCCAGGGGGAAATTTCTACGAGCAGTACTTC CSAHPGGNFYEQYF
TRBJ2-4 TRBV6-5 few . TGTGCCAGACATCGAACAGGGTCGGCCAAAAACATTCAGTACTTC CARHRTGSAKNIQYF
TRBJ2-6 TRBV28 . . TGTGCCAGCAGTCTGGTCGGCGGGTCTGGGGCCAACGTCCTGACTTTC CASSLVGGSGANVLTF
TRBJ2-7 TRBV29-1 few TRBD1 TGCAGCGTTGCCCGGGACAGAGGACTCGACGGCGAGCAGTACTTC CSVARDRGLDGEQYF
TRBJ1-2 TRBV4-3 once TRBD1 TGCGCCAGCAGCCAAGATCTTTTGAGGGGGCGCGGCTATGGCTACACCTTC CASSQDLLRGRGYGYTF
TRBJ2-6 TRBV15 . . TGTGCCACCAGCAGAGTGGCCTGGAGGGCCGGGGCCAACGTCCTGACTTTC CATSRVAWRAGANVLTF
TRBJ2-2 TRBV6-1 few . TGTGCCAGCAGCACGCAAACGTGGGGGACCACCGGGGAGCTGTTTTTT CASSTQTWGTTGELFF
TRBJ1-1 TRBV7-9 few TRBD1 TGTGCCAGCAGCTCGGGACAGCGGAGCGAAGCTTTCTTT CASSSGQRSEAFF
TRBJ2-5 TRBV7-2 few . TGTGCCAGCAGCCCCTTCGCTGAGACCCAGTACTTC CASSPFAETQYF
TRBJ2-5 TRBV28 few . TGTGCCAGCGGACGCAGCTCCATTAGACAGGATAGACAAGAGACCCAGTACTTC CASGRSSIRQDRQETQYF
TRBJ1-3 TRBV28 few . TGTGCCAGCAGCCTCGGGCATAGAAACACCATATATTTT CASSLGHRNTIYF
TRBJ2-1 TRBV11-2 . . TGTGCCAGCAGCCATGGACTAACACCCTACAATGAGCAGTTCTTC CASSHGLTPYNEQFF
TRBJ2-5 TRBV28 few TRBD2 TGTGCCGCTGGACTAGCAGTTAAGGGAGAGACCCAGTACTTC CAAGLAVKGETQYF
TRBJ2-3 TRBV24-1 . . TGTGCCACCAGTGGGCGGATAGAGGGGCATTGCACAGATACGCAGTATTTT CATSGRIEGHCTDTQYF
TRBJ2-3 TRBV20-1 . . TGCAGTGCTAGAGATCCGGTCCAGGATACGCAGTATTTT CSARDPVQDTQYF
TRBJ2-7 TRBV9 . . TGTGCCAGCAGCCTCTTTTGGGGCGACGAGCAGTACTTC CASSLFWGDEQYF